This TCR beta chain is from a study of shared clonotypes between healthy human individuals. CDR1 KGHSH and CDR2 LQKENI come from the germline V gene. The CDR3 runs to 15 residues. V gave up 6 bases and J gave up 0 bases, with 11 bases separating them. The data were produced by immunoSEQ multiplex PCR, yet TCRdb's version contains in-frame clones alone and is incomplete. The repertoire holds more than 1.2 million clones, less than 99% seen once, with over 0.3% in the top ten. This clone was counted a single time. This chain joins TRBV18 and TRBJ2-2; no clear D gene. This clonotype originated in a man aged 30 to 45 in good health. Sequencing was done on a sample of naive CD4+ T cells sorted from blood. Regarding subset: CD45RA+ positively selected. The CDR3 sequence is CASSLYVPNTGELFF. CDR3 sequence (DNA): TGTGCCAGCTCCTTGTATGTCCCGAACACCGGGGAGCTGTTTTTT.